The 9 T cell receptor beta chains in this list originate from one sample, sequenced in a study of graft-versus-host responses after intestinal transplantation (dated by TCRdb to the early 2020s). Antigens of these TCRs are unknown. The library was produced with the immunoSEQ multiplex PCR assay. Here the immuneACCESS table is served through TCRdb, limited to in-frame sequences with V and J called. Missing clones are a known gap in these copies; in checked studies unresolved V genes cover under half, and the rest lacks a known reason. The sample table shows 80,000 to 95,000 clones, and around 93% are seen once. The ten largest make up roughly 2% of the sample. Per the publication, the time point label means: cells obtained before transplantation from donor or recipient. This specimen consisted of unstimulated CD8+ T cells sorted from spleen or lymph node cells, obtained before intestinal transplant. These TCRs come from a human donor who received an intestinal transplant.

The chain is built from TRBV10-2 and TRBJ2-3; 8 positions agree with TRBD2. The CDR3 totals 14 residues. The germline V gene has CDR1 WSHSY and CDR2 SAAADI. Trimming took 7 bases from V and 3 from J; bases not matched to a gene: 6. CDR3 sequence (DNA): TGCGCCAGCAAGGCTAGCGGGCAAACAGATACGCAGTATTTT. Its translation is CASKASGQTDTQYF.

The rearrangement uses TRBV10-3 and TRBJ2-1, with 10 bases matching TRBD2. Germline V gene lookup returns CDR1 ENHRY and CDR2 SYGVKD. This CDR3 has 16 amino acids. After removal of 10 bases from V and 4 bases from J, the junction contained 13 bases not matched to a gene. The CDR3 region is CATRNRSGGPYNEQFF. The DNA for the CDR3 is TGTGCCACCAGGAACCGTAGCGGGGGGCCTTACAATGAGCAGTTCTTC.

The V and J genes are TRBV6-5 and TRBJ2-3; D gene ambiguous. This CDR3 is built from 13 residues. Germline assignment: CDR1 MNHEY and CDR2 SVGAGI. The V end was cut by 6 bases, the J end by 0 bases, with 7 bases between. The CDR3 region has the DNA TGTGCCAGCAGGTCCGGGAGCACAGATACGCAGTATTTT. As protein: CASRSGSTDTQYF.

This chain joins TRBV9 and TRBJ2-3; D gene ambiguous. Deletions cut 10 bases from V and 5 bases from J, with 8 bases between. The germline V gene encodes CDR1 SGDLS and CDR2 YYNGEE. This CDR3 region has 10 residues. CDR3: CAHPQDTQYF. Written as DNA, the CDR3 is TGTGCCCATCCCCAAGATACGCAGTATTTT.

Here the CDR3 DNA reads TGTGCCAGCAGCTCTATTAGCGGGAACTCCTACAATGAGCAGTTCTTC. This translates into CASSSISGNSYNEQFF. The rearrangement uses TRBV7-8 and TRBJ2-1; 8 bases match TRBD2. The J segment lost 0 bases and the V segment lost 4 bases, leaving 5 bases of the junction unmatched. Germline lookup yields CDR1 SGHVS and CDR2 FQNEAQ. The CDR3 loop spans 16 amino acids.

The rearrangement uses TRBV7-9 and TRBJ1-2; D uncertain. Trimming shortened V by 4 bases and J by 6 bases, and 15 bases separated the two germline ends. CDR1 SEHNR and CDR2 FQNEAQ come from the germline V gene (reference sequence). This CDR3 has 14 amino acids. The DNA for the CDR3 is TGTGCCAGCAGCTCGCCGTGGCAGTCTGATGGCTACACCTTC. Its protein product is CASSSPWQSDGYTF.

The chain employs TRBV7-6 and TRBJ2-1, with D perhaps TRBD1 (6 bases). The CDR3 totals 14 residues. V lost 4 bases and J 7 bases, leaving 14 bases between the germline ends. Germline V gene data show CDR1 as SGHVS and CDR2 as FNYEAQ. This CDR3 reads CASSSQTGSNEQFF. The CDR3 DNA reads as TGTGCCAGCAGCTCGCAGACAGGTTCTAATGAGCAGTTCTTC.

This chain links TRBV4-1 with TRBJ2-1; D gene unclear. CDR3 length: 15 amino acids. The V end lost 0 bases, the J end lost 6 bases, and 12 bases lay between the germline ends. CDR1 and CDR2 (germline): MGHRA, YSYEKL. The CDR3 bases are TGCGCCAGCAGCCAAGAGTCCACTTCAGGCAATGAGCAGTTCTTC. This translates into CASSQESTSGNEQFF.

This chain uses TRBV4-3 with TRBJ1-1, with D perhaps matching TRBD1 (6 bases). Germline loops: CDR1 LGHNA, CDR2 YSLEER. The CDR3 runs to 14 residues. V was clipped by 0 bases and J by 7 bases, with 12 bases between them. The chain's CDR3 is CASSQDRGQSEAFF. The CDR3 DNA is TGCGCCAGCAGCCAAGATAGAGGACAGAGTGAAGCTTTCTTT.